This TCR beta chain is drawn from a study of shared clonotypes between healthy human individuals. Negatively enriched CD4+ T cells were divided by CD45RA into naive and memory. Per the authors' pipeline: ImmunoSEQ sequences covered only the junction and lacked quality scores; filtering therefore differed. Data came from immunoSEQ multiplex PCR; TCRdb stores just in-frame clones and leaves some out. That table supplies the V and J calls and clone size; D and trimming were determined from the DNA. The data show 2 million to 2.5 million clones, with approximately 94% seen just once and over 0.1% held by the top ten. On this clone: The antigen remains undetermined.

Regarding the study as a whole: The diversity represented, both genetic and in exposure history, was limited by few donors. The study generally estimated greater richness for naive than memory subsets.

V lost 4 bases, J lost 6 bases, and 8 bases stayed unmatched. Germline-derived CDR1 and CDR2 are MGHRA and YSYEKL. This CDR3 comprises 15 residues. The chain carries TRBV4-1 and TRBJ1-1; 10 nucleotides line up with TRBD1. The sample taken for sequencing was naive CD4+ T cells sorted from blood. Subset given: CD45RA+ positively selected. This clonotype originated in a man younger than 30 in good health. The CDR3 region is CASSPGQGGTPEAFF. CDR3 DNA: TGCGCCAGCAGCCCTGGACAGGGGGGGACCCCTGAAGCTTTCTTT.